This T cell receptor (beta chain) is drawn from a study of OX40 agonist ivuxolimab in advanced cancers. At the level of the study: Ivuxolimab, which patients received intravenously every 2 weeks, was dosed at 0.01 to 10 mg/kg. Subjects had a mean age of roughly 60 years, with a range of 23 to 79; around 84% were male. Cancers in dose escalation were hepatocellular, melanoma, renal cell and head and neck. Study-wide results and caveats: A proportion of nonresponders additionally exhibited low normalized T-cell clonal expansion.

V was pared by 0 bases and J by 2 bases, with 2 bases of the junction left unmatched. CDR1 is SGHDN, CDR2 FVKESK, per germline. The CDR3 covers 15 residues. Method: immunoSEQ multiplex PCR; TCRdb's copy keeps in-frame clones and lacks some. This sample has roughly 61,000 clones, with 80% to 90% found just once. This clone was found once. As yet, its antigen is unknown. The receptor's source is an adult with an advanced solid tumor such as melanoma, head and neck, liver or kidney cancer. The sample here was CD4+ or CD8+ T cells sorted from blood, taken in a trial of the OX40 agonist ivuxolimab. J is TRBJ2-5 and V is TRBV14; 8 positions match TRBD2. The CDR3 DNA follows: TGTGCCAGCAGCCAAGACGGGGGGGTACAAGAGACCCAGTACTTC. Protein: CASSQDGGVQETQYF.